A single sample is the source of the 15 T cell receptor beta chains below, sequenced in a study of Graves' ophthalmopathy and Graves' hyperthyroidism. TCR beta CDR3 regions were amplified from RNA transcripts. A first-round RT-PCR used HTBI primers, followed by a second-round multiplex PCR. Using its own MiXCR run on the multiplex PCR reads, TCRdb lists one record per CDR3 protein. Among about 24,000 distinct CDR3 sequences listed, about half were seen once. Sequencing was carried out using peripheral blood. These receptors were collected from an adult woman with stable Graves' hyperthyroidism.

This clonotype was observed at least ten times. This rearrangement joins TRBV6-4 to TRBJ1-2; perhaps TRBD1 as D (6 bases). Germline lookup yields CDR1 MRHNA and CDR2 SNTAGT. The CDR3 totals 14 residues. V dropped 0 bases and J dropped 8 bases, with 13 bases sitting between them. The CDR3 protein is CASSDSFTGSGYTF. The CDR3 DNA reads as TGTGCCAGCAGTGACTCTTTTACAGGGAGCGGCTACACCTTC.

This clonotype is medium-sized. The chain joins TRBV19 to TRBJ2-2; no firm D call. V gave up 1 base and J gave up 1 base, with 1 base separating them. This CDR3 has 13 residues. Germline V CDR1 and CDR2: LNHDA, SQIVND (reference sequence). The CDR3 sequence is CASSIGNTGELFF. The DNA for the CDR3 is TGTGCCAGTAGTATAGGGAACACCGGGGAGCTGTTTTTT.

The J gene is TRBJ2-7, the V gene TRBV29-1; TRBD1 matches 7 bases. Trimming removed 2 bases from V and 2 bases from J; junction bases left unmatched: 6. In germline, CDR1 is SQVTM, CDR2 ANQGSEA. CDR3 size: 14 residues. This chain's CDR3 is CSVEKDRFTYEQYF. In DNA form, the CDR3 reads TGCAGCGTTGAAAAGGACAGGTTCACCTACGAGCAGTACTTC.

This CDR3 is CASGLGEGLYGYTF. DNA of the CDR3: TGTGCTAGTGGTTTGGGGGAGGGACTCTATGGCTACACCTTC. The chain has TRBV12-5 and TRBJ1-2; perhaps TRBD1 as D (5 bases). This CDR3 is 14 amino acids long. V was shortened by 1 base and J by 4 bases, with 10 bases between the two germline ends. CDR1 and CDR2 from the germline V gene are LGHNT and FRNRAP.

This clonotype was picked up many times. The rearrangement uses TRBV29-1 and TRBJ2-5, with TRBD1 identical over 10 bases. The CDR3 contains 13 residues. V shed 3 bases, J shed 3 bases, and the junction held 1 base outside the gene matches. Germline V gives CDR1 SQVTM, CDR2 ANQGSEA. The CDR3 DNA follows: TGCAGCGTTGAGGGACAGGGGAAAGAGACCCAGTACTTC. Amino acids: CSVEGQGKETQYF. The full variable domain, rest sourced from reference TRBV29-1 and TRBJ2-5, is SAVISQKPSRDICQRGTSLTIQCQVDSQVTMMFWYRQQPGQSLTLIATANQGSEATYESGFVIDKFPISRPNLTFSTLTVSNMSPEDSSIYLCSVEGQGKETQYFGPGTRLLVL.

This clonotype appeared a few times. A much larger clone lies one base from this, so it may be a read error. The chain employs TRBV18 and TRBJ2-7; the D gene is possibly TRBD1 (6 bases). The V gene lost 3 bases and the J gene lost 2 bases, with 11 bases spanning the gap. Germline V gene sequence: CDR1 KGHSH, CDR2 LQKENI. The CDR3 is 14 residues long. Written as DNA, the CDR3 is TGTGCCAGCTCACCCCGGACAGATGCCTACGAGCAGTACTTC. Translating gives CASSPRTDAYEQYF.

This clonotype showed up many times. The chain uses TRBV4-1 and TRBJ1-4; TRBD1 might be the D (5 bases). CDR3 size: 16 residues. Germline CDR1 reads MGHRA; CDR2 reads YSYEKL. The V end was cut by 3 bases, the J end by 5 bases, with 16 bases between. DNA for the CDR3: TGCGCCAGCAGCCAGGCCATGGGGGTCGGGAATGAAAAACTGTTTTTT. Its translation: CASSQAMGVGNEKLFF.

The J gene is TRBJ2-2, the V gene TRBV15; D is perhaps TRBD1 (6 bases). The V gene lost 5 bases and the J gene lost 3 bases, with 7 bases spanning the gap. This CDR3 contains 13 residues. CDR1 and CDR2 (germline): LNHNV, YYDKDF (reference sequence). The CDR3 bases are TGTGCCACCAGCGAGGGGGACACCGGGGAGCTGTTTTTT. Amino acids: CATSEGDTGELFF.

This clonotype is categorized as medium-sized (0.01 to 0.1%). This chain joins TRBV10-3 and TRBJ2-7, with 8 bases lining up with TRBD2. Germline trimming cut 4 bases from V and 1 base from J; bases unmatched to any gene: 9. Germline loops: CDR1 ENHRY, CDR2 SYGVKD. This CDR3 has 16 residues. In nucleotides, the CDR3 is TGTGCCATCAGTGCGGGGTCGACTAGCGTTTCCTACGAGCAGTACTTC. This encodes CAISAGSTSVSYEQYF.

This clonotype has only one observation. A junction boundary mismatches the germline segment, possibly from a read error. The J gene is TRBJ2-5, the V gene TRBV28; 11 nucleotides align to TRBD2. Germline CDR1 is MDHEN and CDR2 is SYDVKM. The CDR3 is 16 residues long. The CDR3 spells CASFPGTSGSSETQYF. The DNA of the CDR3 is TGCGCCAGCTTCCCCGGGACTAGCGGTTCATCGGAGACCCAGTACTTC.

Remarks on this clonotype: The CDR3 carries no conserved terminal phenylalanine or tryptophan, so it likely arises from a read error. The chain uses TRBV10-3 and TRBJ2-7, with D hard to call. This CDR3 contains 15 residues. CDR1 and CDR2 (germline): ENHRY, SYGVKD. The CDR3 here is CAISESQTSSYDQYL. The CDR3, as DNA: TGTGCCATCAGTGAGTCTCAGACAAGCTCCTACGATCAGTACTTA.

V and J are TRBV28 and TRBJ1-3; D is uncertain. The CDR3 contains 15 residues. Germline V gene data show CDR1 as MDHEN and CDR2 as SYDVKM. V lost 6 bases and J 4 bases, leaving 16 bases between the germline ends. The CDR3 nucleotides are TGTGCCAGCAGATCCGGTCCCAGCTCCGGAAACACCATATATTTT. Protein sequence: CASRSGPSSGNTIYF.

This clonotype was seen at least ten times. The V gene is TRBV3-1, the J gene TRBJ2-5, with TRBD2 as a possible D gene (6 bases). From germline, CDR1 is LGHDT and CDR2 YNNKEL (reference sequence). Trimming took off 5 bases at V and 7 bases at J, with 14 bases between the two ends. The CDR3 loop spans 13 amino acids. CDR3 nucleotide sequence: TGTGCCAGCAGCTCCCGGGTTAGCGGGACCCAGTACTTC. Translating it yields CASSSRVSGTQYF.

Relative to its sample, this clonotype is medium-sized. The V and J genes are TRBV7-8 and TRBJ1-5; D remains unclear. V lost 1 base, J lost 6 bases, and 13 bases lay in between. Looked up from germline, CDR1 is SGHVS and CDR2 is FQNEAQ. The CDR3 runs 15 residues. This CDR3 is CASSLGSVRGQPQHF. In nucleotides, the CDR3 is TGTGCCAGCAGCTTAGGGTCGGTTAGAGGTCAGCCCCAGCATTTT.

This clonotype is medium-sized. The V gene is TRBV7-2, the J gene TRBJ1-6, with a tentative D call TRBD1 (6 bases). This CDR3 contains 18 residues. Germline CDR1 SGHTA, CDR2 FQGNSA. Trimming took 2 bases from V and 5 from J, leaving 19 bases between them. The CDR3 reads CASSLSGLQDRHNSPLHF. In nucleotides, the CDR3 is TGTGCCAGCAGCTTATCAGGGTTACAGGACAGACATAATTCACCCCTCCACTTT.